This T cell receptor (beta chain) was captured in a study of identical twins. This CDR3 has 8 amino acids. Trimming cost V 9 bases and J 8 bases, with 5 bases left between them. Germline CDR1 SGHNT, CDR2 YYREEE (reference sequence). Study-level findings and limits: Insertions were reduced in abundant cord blood beta clonotypes but not in memory repertoires. Excess sharing between twins was weaker in beta out-of-frame sequences.

Only healthy Caucasians were enrolled as donors. Comments on this clonotype: Its antigen is unidentified.

Template switching added a universal primer site; cDNA carried unique molecular identifiers. TCRdb analysed the 5' RACE reads with MiXCR anew, one entry per CDR3 protein. The profile shows around 200,000 distinct CDR3 sequences, around a tenth of them singletons. The TCR comes from a young woman in good health. Sequencing input: memory (CD45RO+) T cells sorted from blood. This chain links TRBV5-4 with TRBJ1-2; D call uncertain. CDR3 loop: CAIPGYTF. For the CDR3, the DNA is TGTGCCATTCCAGGCTACACCTTC.